These 15 T cell receptor beta chains were sequenced from one sample in a study of Graves' ophthalmopathy and Graves' hyperthyroidism. RNA transcripts provided the template for amplifying TCR beta CDR3 regions. RT-PCR was first run with HTBI primers, then multiplex PCR in a second round. TCRdb used MiXCR to reprocess the multiplex PCR reads, holding one entry per CDR3 protein. The sample records some 200,000 distinct CDR3 sequences, less than 30% being singletons. Sequenced input: peripheral blood. The receptors were sampled from a man aged 50 or older with Graves' ophthalmopathy.

This clonotype occurred many times. J is TRBJ1-2 and V is TRBV30; D is uncertain. CDR1 and CDR2 from the germline V gene are GTSNPN and SVGIG (reference sequence). The V end was cut by 1 base, the J end by 0 bases, with 12 bases between. The CDR3 is made up of 15 amino acids. The CDR3 loop reads CAWSAGNQANYGYTF. The CDR3 DNA reads as TGTGCCTGGAGTGCCGGGAACCAAGCTAACTATGGCTACACCTTC. The full variable domain, its missing parts supplied by reference TRBV30 and TRBJ1-2, is SQTIHQWPATLVQPVGSPLSLECTVEGTSNPNLYWYRQAAGRGLQLLFYSVGIGQISSEVPQNLSASRPQDRQFILSSKKLLLSDSGFYLCAWSAGNQANYGYTFGSGTRLTVV.

This clonotype was found many times. The chain has TRBV7-9 and TRBJ2-5, with a weak D call TRBD2 (6 bases). Germline-derived CDR1 and CDR2 are SEHNR and FQNEAQ (reference sequence). The CDR3 totals 16 residues. The V end lost 2 bases, the J end lost 5 bases, and 18 bases lay between the germline ends. The CDR3 nucleotides read TGTGCCAGCAGCTTACTAGGTTCCTCCGGAGGGGAGACCCAGTACTTC. Its translation: CASSLLGSSGGETQYF. Drawing the rest from reference TRBV7-9 and TRBJ2-5, the complete variable domain is DTGVSQNPRHKITKRGQNVTFRCDPISEHNRLYWYRQTLGQGPEFLTYFQNEAQLEKSRLLSDRFSAERPKGSFSTLEIQRTEQGDSAMYLCASSLLGSSGGETQYFGPGTRLLVL.

This clonotype was detected ten times or more. The rearrangement joins TRBV12-3 or TRBV12-4 to TRBJ2-3, with D tentatively TRBD1 (7 bases). This CDR3 is built from 14 residues. Trimming removed 5 bases at V and 5 bases at J, with 14 bases between. The CDR3 sequence is CASSKQGRGDTQYF. CDR3 sequence (DNA): TGTGCCAGCAGTAAACAGGGGCGGGGAGATACGCAGTATTTT.

This clonotype was detected ten times or more. A much larger clone sits a single nucleotide away, making a read error possible. This chain connects TRBV30 to TRBJ2-5; D is uncertain. Between the trimmed V and J ends, which lost 1 base and 5 bases, there was a span of 2 bases. Germline values: CDR1 GTSNPN, CDR2 SVGIG (reference sequence). CDR3 length equals 10 residues. CDR3 residues: CAWSDETQYF. In nucleotides, the CDR3 is TGTGCCTGGAGTGATGAGACCCAGTACTTC.

This clonotype was detected many times. This rearrangement joins TRBV20-1 to TRBJ2-5; D might be TRBD2 (5 bases). The CDR3 is 16 residues long. V lost 0 bases and J lost 1, with 15 bases in between. The V gene's germline CDR1 is DFQATT and CDR2 SNEGSKA (reference sequence). The chain's CDR3 is CSARDLRAGGQETQYF. Written as DNA, the CDR3 is TGCAGTGCTAGAGATTTGAGGGCGGGCGGCCAAGAGACCCAGTACTTC.

This clonotype appeared many times. V gene TRBV28 combines with J gene TRBJ1-5; D is undetermined. This CDR3 is 12 amino acids long. Trimming took 3 bases from V and 7 from J, leaving 7 bases between them. The germline V gene encodes CDR1 MDHEN and CDR2 SYDVKM. The CDR3 sequence is CASSLLGQPQHF. DNA for the CDR3: TGTGCCAGCAGTTTGCTGGGGCAGCCCCAGCATTTT.

Only one count was recorded for this clonotype. The genes are TRBV7-8 and TRBJ1-5, with D maybe TRBD1 (5 bases). The CDR3 runs to 16 residues. Trimming left V 5 bases short and J 1 base short, with 15 bases between. In germline, CDR1 is SGHVS, CDR2 FQNEAQ. The CDR3, as DNA: TGTGCCAGCAGCGGGGGGAGGCGAGGGAGCAATCAGCCCCAGCATTTT. Translation: CASSGGRRGSNQPQHF.

There are many counts of this clonotype. V usage is TRBV29-1 and J usage is TRBJ2-4, with 9 bases lining up with TRBD2. This CDR3 comprises 14 residues. The ends lost 2 bases at V and 7 bases at J; junction bases unmatched: 6. Germline V gene data show CDR1 as SQVTM and CDR2 as ANQGSEA. The CDR3 region has the DNA TGCAGCGTTGAATCTCGGCGGGAGGGTAACATTCAGTACTTC. Amino acids: CSVESRREGNIQYF.

The chain uses TRBV19 and TRBJ1-1; no reliable D call. The V and J ends lost 3 bases and 1 base respectively, with 12 bases between them. CDR1 LNHDA and CDR2 SQIVND come from the germline V gene (reference sequence). This CDR3 contains 15 residues. The CDR3 DNA reads as TGTGCCAGTAGTATTTCTTGGCAGGCGAACACTGAAGCTTTCTTT. Protein: CASSISWQANTEAFF.

The J gene is TRBJ1-1, the V gene TRBV7-8, with D tentatively TRBD1 (6 bases). The germline V and J ends were trimmed by 5 bases and 5 bases, with 15 bases remaining between them. The CDR3 consists of 14 residues. In germline, CDR1 is SGHVS, CDR2 FQNEAQ. Here the CDR3 DNA reads TGTGCCAGCAGCGTTACAGGGCCAGGGACTGAAGCTTTCTTT. This gives the protein CASSVTGPGTEAFF.

This clonotype was counted ten times or more. The rearrangement joins TRBV7-3 to TRBJ2-2; D unclear. The CDR3 is 12 residues long. The germline V and J ends were trimmed by 2 bases and 7 bases, with 5 bases remaining between them. Germline CDR1 and CDR2: SGHTA and FQGTGA. In DNA form, the CDR3 reads TGTGCCAGCAGCTTAGACCTCGGGGAGCTGTTTTTT. It is translated as CASSLDLGELFF.

This clonotype showed up many times. V usage is TRBV4-3 and J usage is TRBJ1-5, with D tentatively TRBD1 (5 bases). The CDR3 loop spans 15 amino acids. Germline V gene sequence: CDR1 LGHNA, CDR2 YSLEER. Trimming left V 0 bases short and J 2 bases short, with 8 bases between. CDR3 in amino acids: CASSQDLGGNQPQHF. The CDR3 DNA is TGCGCCAGCAGCCAAGATTTGGGGGGCAATCAGCCCCAGCATTTT.

The rearrangement links TRBV11-2 to TRBJ2-5; 9 bases line up with TRBD2. The CDR3 has 16 amino acids. V gave up 5 bases and J gave up 3 bases; unmatched junction bases: 10. Looked up from germline, CDR1 is SGHAT and CDR2 is FQNNGV. CDR3 amino acids: CASSPRDPSGEETQYF. In DNA form, the CDR3 reads TGTGCCAGCAGCCCGAGAGACCCTAGCGGGGAAGAGACCCAGTACTTC.

Ten or more counts support this clonotype. The chain joins TRBV12-3 or TRBV12-4 to TRBJ1-6, with 8 nucleotides matching TRBD1. The CDR3 is 16 amino acids. V shed 2 bases, J shed 7 bases, and the junction held 7 bases outside the gene matches. The CDR3 protein is CASSLLWTGRNSPLHF. CDR3 sequence (DNA): TGTGCCAGCAGTTTACTTTGGACAGGGAGGAATTCACCCCTCCACTTT.

The V call is TRBV6-5, the J call TRBJ1-5; 7 nucleotides agree with TRBD1. V trimming: 0 bases; J trimming: 3 bases; junction bases outside the gene matches: 2. The CDR3 has 15 residues. Germline assignment: CDR1 MNHEY and CDR2 SVGAGI. This CDR3 reads CASSYSQGHNQPQHF. CDR3 nucleotide sequence: TGTGCCAGCAGTTACTCACAGGGGCACAATCAGCCCCAGCATTTT.